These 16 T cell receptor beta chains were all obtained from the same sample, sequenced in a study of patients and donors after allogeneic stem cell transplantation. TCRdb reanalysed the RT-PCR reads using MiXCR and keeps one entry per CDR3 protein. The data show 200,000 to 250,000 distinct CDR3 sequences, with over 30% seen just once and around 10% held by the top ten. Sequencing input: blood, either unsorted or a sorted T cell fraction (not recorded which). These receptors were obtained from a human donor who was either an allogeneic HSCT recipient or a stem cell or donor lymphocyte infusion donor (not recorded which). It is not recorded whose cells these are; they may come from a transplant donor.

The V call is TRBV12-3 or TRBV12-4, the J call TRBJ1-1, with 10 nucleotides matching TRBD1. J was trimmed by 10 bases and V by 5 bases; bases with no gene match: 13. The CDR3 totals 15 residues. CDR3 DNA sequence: TGTGCCAGCAGTCCCAGACAGGGGGCGCGGGGCAGAGCTTTCTTT. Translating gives CASSPRQGARGRAFF.

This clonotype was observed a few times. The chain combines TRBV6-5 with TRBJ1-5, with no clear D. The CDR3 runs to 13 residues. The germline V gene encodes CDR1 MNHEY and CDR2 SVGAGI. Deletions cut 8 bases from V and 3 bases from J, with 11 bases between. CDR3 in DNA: TGTGCCAGCCGGGCCGGGAACAATCAGCCCCAGCATTTT. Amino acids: CASRAGNNQPQHF.

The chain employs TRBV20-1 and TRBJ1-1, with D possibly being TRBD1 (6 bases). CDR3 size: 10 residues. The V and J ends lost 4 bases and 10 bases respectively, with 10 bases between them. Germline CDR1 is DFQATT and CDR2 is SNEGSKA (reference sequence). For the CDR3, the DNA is TGCAGTGCTACCGGGACAACAGCTTTCTTT. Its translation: CSATGTTAFF.

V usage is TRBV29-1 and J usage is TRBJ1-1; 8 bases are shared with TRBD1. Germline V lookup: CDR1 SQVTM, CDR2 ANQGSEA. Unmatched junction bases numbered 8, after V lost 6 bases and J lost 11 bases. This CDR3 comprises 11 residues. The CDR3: CSVSGGASAFF. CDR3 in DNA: TGCAGCGTATCAGGGGGCGCCTCGGCTTTCTTT.

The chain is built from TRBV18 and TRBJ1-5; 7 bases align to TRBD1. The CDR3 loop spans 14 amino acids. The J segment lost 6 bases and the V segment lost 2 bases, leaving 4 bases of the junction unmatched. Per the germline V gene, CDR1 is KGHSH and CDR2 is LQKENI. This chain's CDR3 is CASSPTGVGQPQHF. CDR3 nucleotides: TGTGCCAGCTCACCAACAGGGGTGGGTCAGCCCCAGCATTTT.

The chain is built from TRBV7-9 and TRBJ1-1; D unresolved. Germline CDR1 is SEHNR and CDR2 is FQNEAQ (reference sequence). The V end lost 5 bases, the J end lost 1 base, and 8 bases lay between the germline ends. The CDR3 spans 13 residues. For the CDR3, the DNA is TGTGCCAGCAGCGCGGCCCAGAACACTGAAGCTTTCTTT. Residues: CASSAAQNTEAFF.

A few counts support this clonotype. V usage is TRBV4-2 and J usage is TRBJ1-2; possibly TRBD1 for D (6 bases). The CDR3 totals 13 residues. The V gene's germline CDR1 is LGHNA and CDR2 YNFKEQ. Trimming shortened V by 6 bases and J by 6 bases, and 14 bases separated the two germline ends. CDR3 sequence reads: CASSSQGRDGYTF. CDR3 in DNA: TGTGCCAGCAGTTCACAGGGACGCGATGGCTACACCTTC.

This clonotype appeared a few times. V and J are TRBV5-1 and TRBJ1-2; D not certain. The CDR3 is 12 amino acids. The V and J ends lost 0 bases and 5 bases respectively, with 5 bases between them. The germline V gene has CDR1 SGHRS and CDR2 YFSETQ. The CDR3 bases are TGCGCCAGCAGCTTGGAGTTTTATGGCTACACCTTC. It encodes CASSLEFYGYTF.

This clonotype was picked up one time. This CDR3 is CASSEPEVNYGYTF. The CDR3 nucleotides read TGTGCCAGCAGCGAACCAGAAGTGAACTATGGCTACACCTTC. The V gene is TRBV25-1, the J gene TRBJ1-2; D remains unclear. From germline, CDR1 is MGHDK and CDR2 SYGVNS. V shed 6 bases and J shed 2 bases, with 13 bases lying between them. There are 14 residues in the CDR3.

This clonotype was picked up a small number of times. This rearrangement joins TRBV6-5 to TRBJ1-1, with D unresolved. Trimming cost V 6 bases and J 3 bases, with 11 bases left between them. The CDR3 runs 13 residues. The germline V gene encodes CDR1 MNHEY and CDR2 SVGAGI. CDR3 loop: CASSRLRDTEAFF. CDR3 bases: TGTGCCAGCAGCAGGCTCCGGGACACTGAAGCTTTCTTT.

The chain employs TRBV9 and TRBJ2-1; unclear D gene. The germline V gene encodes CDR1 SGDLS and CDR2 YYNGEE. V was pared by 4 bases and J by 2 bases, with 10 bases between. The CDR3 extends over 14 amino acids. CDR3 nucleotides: TGTGCCAGCAGCCCACCCCCGGCCTACAATGAGCAGTTCTTC. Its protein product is CASSPPPAYNEQFF. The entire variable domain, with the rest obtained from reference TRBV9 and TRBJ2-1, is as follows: DSGVTQTPKHLITATGQRVTLRCSPRSGDLSVYWYQQSLDQGLQFLIQYYNGEERAKGNILERFSAQQFPDLHSELNLSSLELGDSALYFCASSPPPAYNEQFFGPGTRLTVL.

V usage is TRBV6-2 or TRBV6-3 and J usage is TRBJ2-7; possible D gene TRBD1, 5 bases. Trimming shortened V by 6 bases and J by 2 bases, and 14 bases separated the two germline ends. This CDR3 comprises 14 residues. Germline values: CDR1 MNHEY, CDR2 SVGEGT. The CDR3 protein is CASRRRQFAYEQYF. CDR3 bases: TGTGCCAGCAGGCGACGACAGTTCGCCTACGAGCAGTACTTC.

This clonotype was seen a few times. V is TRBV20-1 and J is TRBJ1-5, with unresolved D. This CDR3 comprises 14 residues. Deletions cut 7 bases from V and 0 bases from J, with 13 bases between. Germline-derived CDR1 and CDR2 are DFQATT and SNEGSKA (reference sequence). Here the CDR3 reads CSVRVGYSNQPQHF. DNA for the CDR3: TGCAGTGTCAGAGTGGGTTATAGCAATCAGCCCCAGCATTTT.

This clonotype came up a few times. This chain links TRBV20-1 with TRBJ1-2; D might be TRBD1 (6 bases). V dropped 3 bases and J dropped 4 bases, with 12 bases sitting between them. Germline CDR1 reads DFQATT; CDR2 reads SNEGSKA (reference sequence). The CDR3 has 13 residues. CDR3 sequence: CSARSGAPYGYTF. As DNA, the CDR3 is TGCAGTGCTAGGTCGGGGGCCCCCTATGGCTACACCTTC.

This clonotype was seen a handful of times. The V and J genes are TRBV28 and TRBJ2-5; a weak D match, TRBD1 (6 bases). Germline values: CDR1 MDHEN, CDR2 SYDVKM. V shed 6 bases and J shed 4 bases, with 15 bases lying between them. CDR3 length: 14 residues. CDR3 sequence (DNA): TGTGCCAGCAGCTTGACAGGATTGGGAGAGACCCAGTACTTC. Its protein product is CASSLTGLGETQYF.

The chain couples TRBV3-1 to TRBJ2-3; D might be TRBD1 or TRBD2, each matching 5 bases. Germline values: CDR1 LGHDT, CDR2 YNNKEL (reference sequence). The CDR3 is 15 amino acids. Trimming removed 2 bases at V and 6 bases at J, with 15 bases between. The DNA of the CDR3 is TGTGCCAGCAGCCAAATGGGACCGCCAAACGATACGCAGTATTTT. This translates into CASSQMGPPNDTQYF.